Listed here are 10 T cell receptor beta chains from one sample, sequenced in a study of T cells in Graves' hyperthyroidism and ophthalmopathy. Amplification yielded TCR beta CDR3 regions, with RNA transcripts as the source. The primer set for the first-round RT-PCR of the TCR CDR3 was HTBI. TCRdb called the multiplex PCR reads again in MiXCR, with one record for every CDR3 protein. The profile covers about 290,000 distinct CDR3 sequences, with approximately 14% appearing a single time and approximately 7.9% taken by the ten largest. The material sequenced was blood. Every receptor here comes from a woman aged 40 to 50 with Graves' hyperthyroidism.

In its sample, this clonotype was seen a few times. A read error may be the cause here, since a much bigger clone is one base away. The chain carries TRBV2 and TRBJ1-2; no clear D gene. The CDR3 is 13 residues long. Germline CDR1 SNHLY, CDR2 FYNNEI. As DNA, the CDR3 is TGTGCCAGCAGTGATGAGACCCGTGATGGCTGCACCTTC. Translating gives CASSDETRDGCTF.

This clonotype was recorded many times. V and J are TRBV11-2 and TRBJ1-6; TRBD1 matches 10 bases. In germline, CDR1 is SGHAT, CDR2 FQNNGV. Trimming removed 4 bases from V and 6 bases from J; junction bases left unmatched: 12. CDR3 size: 18 residues. CDR3 residues: CASSYNRGGTGVNSPLHF. For the CDR3, the DNA is TGTGCCAGCAGCTATAACCGCGGGGGGACAGGGGTTAATTCACCCCTCCACTTT.

Ten or more counts support this clonotype. This chain joins TRBV6-1 and TRBJ1-2; D gene ambiguous. Germline V gene data show CDR1 as MNHNS and CDR2 as SASEGT. The CDR3 length is 11 residues. V was pared by 8 bases and J by 4 bases, with 8 bases between. This chain's CDR3 is CASASGYGYTF. The CDR3 DNA sequence: TGTGCCAGCGCCTCCGGCTATGGCTACACCTTC.

This clonotype was picked up many times. This chain connects TRBV7-2 to TRBJ2-5; D is perhaps TRBD1 or TRBD2 (6 bases each). Trimming cost V 1 base and J 3 bases, with 15 bases left between them. Germline V gene data show CDR1 as SGHTA and CDR2 as FQGNSA. The CDR3 is made up of 16 amino acids. CDR3 loop: CASSLVDRTGEETQYF. The DNA of the CDR3 is TGTGCCAGCAGCTTAGTCGACAGGACGGGGGAAGAGACCCAGTACTTC.

The sample holds many counts of this clonotype. This chain joins TRBV12-3 or TRBV12-4 and TRBJ2-7; 8 bases agree with TRBD2. V dropped 4 bases and J dropped 2; count of bases not matched to a gene: 16. The CDR3 has 18 residues. CDR3 amino acids: CASSSLGRLARPTYEQYF. DNA for the CDR3: TGTGCCAGCAGTTCACTAGGGAGACTAGCGCGACCAACCTACGAGCAGTACTTC.

A few counts support this clonotype. The chain uses TRBV7-9 and TRBJ2-7, with a weak D call TRBD1 (6 bases). Germline lookup yields CDR1 SEHNR and CDR2 FQNEAQ (reference sequence). The CDR3 totals 14 residues. With 1 base removed from V and 3 bases from J, the gap between germline ends came to 10 bases. CDR3 sequence: CASSLDRDGYEQYF. The CDR3 bases are TGTGCCAGCAGCTTAGACAGGGACGGCTACGAGCAGTACTTC.

This clonotype was recorded at least ten times. The J gene is TRBJ1-6, the V gene TRBV6-1, with a possible D match to TRBD1 (6 bases). V was trimmed by 6 bases and J by 3 bases, leaving 15 bases between them. Germline CDR1 and CDR2: MNHNS and SASEGT. The CDR3 length is 16 residues. CDR3 sequence reads: CASRGRGGNYNSPLHF. The DNA for the CDR3 is TGTGCCAGCAGGGGAAGGGGGGGTAACTATAATTCACCCCTCCACTTT.

This clonotype was recorded at least ten times. The chain recombines TRBV7-8 with TRBJ2-3; 14 positions agree with TRBD2. Germline values: CDR1 SGHVS, CDR2 FQNEAQ. The CDR3 loop spans 16 amino acids. V shed 5 bases, J shed 5 bases, and the junction held 6 bases outside the gene matches. CDR3 in DNA: TGTGCCAGCAGCCAAGGACTAGCGGGAGGAGTAGATACGCAGTATTTT. Translated: CASSQGLAGGVDTQYF.

This clonotype came up many times. The V gene is TRBV18, the J gene TRBJ2-1, with 8 bases lining up with TRBD1. The CDR3 spans 14 residues. Germline trimming cut 5 bases from V and 0 bases from J; bases unmatched to any gene: 0. CDR1 KGHSH and CDR2 LQKENI come from the germline V gene. The DNA of the CDR3 is TGTGCCAGCTCAGGACAGGGCTCCTACAATGAGCAGTTCTTC. Translated: CASSGQGSYNEQFF.

There are many counts of this clonotype. The CDR3 protein is CASSRTGTNEQFF. The CDR3 DNA reads as TGTGCCAGCAGCAGGACAGGGACCAATGAGCAGTTCTTC. This chain joins TRBV11-2 and TRBJ2-1; 8 nucleotides match TRBD1. This CDR3 is built from 13 residues. Germline CDR1 and CDR2: SGHAT and FQNNGV. Unmatched junction bases numbered 3, after V lost 5 bases and J lost 6 bases.